These T cell receptor beta chains were read from a single sample in a study of regulatory T cells in long-lasting Graves disease. Each CDR3 protein gets one entry after TCRdb re-called the multiplex PCR reads with MiXCR. The table includes 360,000 or so distinct CDR3 sequences, 16% detected once. The data also belong to a second study, concerning T cells in Graves' hyperthyroidism and ophthalmopathy.

Sample: peripheral blood mononuclear cells (PBMCs), taken at new diagnosis, from a patient treated with antithyroid drugs. The receptors derive from a woman aged 18-29 years with Graves disease. Both conserved end residues are part of each CDR3. The D gene is left open where the match is weak. Rows may omit the clone size; those that give it use once, few, many or a size class.

TRBV15,-,-,TRBJ1-5,TGTGCCACCCGCGGCCCAGGGTCGGATCAGCCCCAGCATTTT,CATRGPGSDQPQHF
TRBV9,-,once,TRBJ2-2,TGTGCCAGCAGAACGGGGGACCAGAACACCGGGGAGCTGTTTTTT,CASRTGDQNTGELFF
TRBV19,TRBD1,-,TRBJ2-1,TGTGCCAGTAGTGTGGGACAGGGGGAGATCTACAATGAGCAGTTCTTC,CASSVGQGEIYNEQFF
TRBV2,-,many,TRBJ2-1,TGTGCCAGCAGTGAACAGGGGGGGTCCCTGGGTGAGCAGTTCTTC,CASSEQGGSLGEQFF
TRBV6-1,-,many,TRBJ2-1,TGTGCCAGCAGTGACAGATACAATGAGCAGTTCTTC,CASSDRYNEQFF
TRBV27,TRBD2,few,TRBJ2-6,TGTGCCAGCCGCGCGGAGGGCGGGAGGGCCGCAGTCGACGTCTCTGGGGCCAACGTCCTGACTTTC,CASRAEGGRAAVDVSGANVLTF
TRBV3-1,TRBD2,many,TRBJ2-1,TGTGCCAGCAGTCGGACTAGCGGGGGAAATGAGCAGTTCTTC,CASSRTSGGNEQFF
TRBV2,-,many,TRBJ1-5,TGTGCCAGCAGTGATTTTGATAGCAATCAGCCCCAGCATTTT,CASSDFDSNQPQHF
TRBV28,-,many,TRBJ1-6,TGTGCCAGCAGGGAACTCGTCTCCTATAATTCACCCCTCCACTTT,CASRELVSYNSPLHF
TRBV5-6,-,-,TRBJ1-1,TGTGCCAGCAGCTTGCCAGGGAATGAAGCTTTCTTT,CASSLPGNEAFF
TRBV9,-,few,TRBJ2-3,TGTGCCAGCAGCGTAGGGGGCGGGACCACAGATACGCAGTATTTT,CASSVGGGTTDTQYF
TRBV5-1,TRBD1,-,TRBJ2-6,TGCGCCAGCAGTACAGGGGGGAACTCTGGGGCCAACGTCCTGACTTTC,CASSTGGNSGANVLTF
TRBV20-1,-,-,TRBJ1-2,TGCAGTGCTCACCATGGGAGCTTGGACGGTGGCTACACCTTC,CSAHHGSLDGGYTF
TRBV2,-,few,TRBJ2-7,TGTGCCAGCAGTGAACACCCTCAGGACTACGAGCAGTACTTC,CASSEHPQDYEQYF
TRBV20-1,TRBD2,many,TRBJ2-7,TGCAGTGCTAGACCACTAGCGGGAGGCGCCTACTACGAGCAGTACTTC,CSARPLAGGAYYEQYF
TRBV30,-,many,TRBJ2-5,TGTGCCTTGCCGGGACCAAGCCAAGAGACCCAGTACTTC,CALPGPSQETQYF